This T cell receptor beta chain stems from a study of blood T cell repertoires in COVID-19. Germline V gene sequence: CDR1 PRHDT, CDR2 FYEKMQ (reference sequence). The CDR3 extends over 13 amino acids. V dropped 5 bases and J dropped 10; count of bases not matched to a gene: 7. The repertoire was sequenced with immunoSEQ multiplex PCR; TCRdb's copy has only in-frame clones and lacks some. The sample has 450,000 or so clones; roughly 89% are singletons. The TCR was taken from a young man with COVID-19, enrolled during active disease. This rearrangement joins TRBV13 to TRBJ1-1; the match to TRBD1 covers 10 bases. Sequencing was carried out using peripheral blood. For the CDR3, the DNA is TGTGCCAGCAGCGAGGGACAGGGGTTGGTAGCTTTCTTT. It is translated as CASSEGQGLVAFF.